The entry below describes one TCR beta chain. In its sample, this clonotype was seen a few times. The antigen this receptor binds is unknown. There are no base qualities to consult, and no much larger clone falls within one base. The sample belongs to a study of T cells in Graves' hyperthyroidism and ophthalmopathy (dated by TCRdb to between 2019 and 2020). Regarding the complete study: Peripheral blood was sampled at the time of initial diagnosis, prior to any treatment. The 100 discovery patients were divided at random into training and test sets in a 7:3 ratio. After blood sampling, hyperthyroidism patients were treated with methimazole at a starting dose of 30 mg daily, and ophthalmopathy patients were treated with high-dose intravenous methylprednisolone. In about six Graves' hyperthyroidism patients, the study also compared T-cell repertoires from thyroid tissue with T-cell repertoires from blood. TCR Vbeta CDR3 sequencing of roughly 140 peripheral blood samples (around 45 ophthalmopathy, about 74 hyperthyroidism and approximately 17 progressor patients) is reported in the paper. Prospective prediction of ophthalmopathy was tested in an independent validation cohort of approximately 19 hyperthyroidism patients and 17 patients who later progressed to ophthalmopathy. TCR V-J signatures able to tell the groups apart were searched for in a discovery cohort of 95 or so patients, of whom under 45 had Graves' ophthalmopathy and more than 55 had stable Graves' hyperthyroidism.

Graves' hyperthyroidism was defined as stable when no progression to ophthalmopathy occurred over 18 months of follow-up. Hyperthyroidism patients were aged 18 to 65 years and newly diagnosed, with disease duration of less than 2 months. Exclusion was applied to patients with uncontrolled infections, other autoimmune diseases, pregnancy or lactation. Diagnoses were established on the basis of clinical symptoms, serum thyroxine and TRAb, thyroid ultrasound, and orbital computed tomography. Ficoll-Paque density gradient centrifugation was used to isolate PBMCs from approximately 11 ml of fresh peripheral blood. Trizol reagent was used to extract total RNA, and RNA quality was then checked on an Agilent 2100 Bioanalyzer. V is pared back by 0 bases and J by 2 bases, with 7 bases lying between the germline termini. Per the germline V gene (reference sequence), LNHDA is the CDR1 and SQIVND is the CDR2. The CDR3, from cysteine to phenylalanine, totals 15 residues. Kept here is only the CDR3 DNA, which spans 45 bases and is read in frame from base 1.

The TCR beta CDR3 regions were amplified from RNA transcripts. The first round of RT-PCR for the TCR CDR3 was performed with the HTBI primer set and the Qiagen OneStep RT-PCR kit. The libraries were constructed in a second round of multiplex PCR and then size-selected and purified. The libraries were sequenced on an Illumina HiSeq2000 using paired-end 100 bp reads. The paper's data handling went like this. SOAPnuke was used to process the raw data, with reads discarded if the reads contained adapters or uncalled bases, had a mean Phred below 15, or lacked an exact constant-primer or identifier match. COPE v1.2.5 was used to merge high-quality paired reads, and clonotypes were defined as unique nucleotide sequences. MiTCR v1.1 was used to align the clonotypes against IMGT TRBV, TRBD and TRBJ reference segments. The analysis included only V-J combinations with a frequency above 0.0001, which together covered over 98% of the repertoires. A TCS score was defined as the ratio between F50 (clonal expansion) and ExV (chaos), using BLOSUM62-based TCRdist between CDR3 peptides within each V-J. Welch's t-statistics and random forest reduced 514 V-J features to roughly 13, which were used in a naive Bayes classifier (R e1071). Thyroid-blood repertoire similarity was quantified with the Morisita-Horn index. The public reads were reanalyzed by TCRdb: fastp trimming at Q25, MiXCR alignment, in-frame beta chains only. Each record represents a unique CDR3 protein, reported with the most common genes and DNA among its rows. The V and J calls were not made by the authors but by TCRdb's processing. The sample table lists approximately 870,000 distinct CDR3 sequences, about 38% of them with a count of one. Of the sample, more than 7% falls within the top ten clones.

Broad study findings and their caveats: Blood samples also contained most of the expanded thyroid clonotypes (frequency above 0.001), which suggests that blood repertoires may reflect thyroid immune responses. No statistical method was used to fix the sample size in advance, and group allocation was not hidden from the investigators. In validation, progression to ophthalmopathy was predicted by the model with 70.59% sensitivity and 72% to 85% specificity, a median of about 6.8 months before onset. In cross-validation, a model built on a 13 V-J signature told ophthalmopathy apart from stable hyperthyroidism with just under 90% sensitivity and around 84% specificity, and in testing the same model reached 80%/75%.

The TCR was taken from a man between 18 and 29 years old with Graves' hyperthyroidism. The specimen was blood. Recombination connected TRBV19 to TRBJ2-2, with the identity of the D gene unclear. Here the CDR3 is given as CASSIEPRNTGELFF. The DNA sequence is as follows: TGTGCCAGTAGTATAGAACCTAGAAACACCGGGGAGCTGTTTTTT.